A single T cell receptor beta chain is shown here with its context. This clone was seen at least ten times. The clone's antigen remains unknown. No base qualities exist here, and no much larger clone lies one base off it. The data derive from a study of shared clonotypes between healthy human individuals (dated by TCRdb to the early 2020s). The study in broad terms: Three men and a couple of women, aged 18 to 49 years, made up the cohort. For each donor, CD4 naive and CD4 memory were each given three plates, CD8 naive was given two plates, and CD8 memory was given one plate. To estimate repertoire size and how much clonotypes are shared between individuals, the study performed deep sequencing of blood TCR repertoires from 4 to 6 healthy adults. Different laboratories and diverse techniques were used to prepare libraries and sequence TCR repertoires, to increase sequencing depth and limit assay-specific biases. Each donor's leukapheresis produced roughly between about 0.85 and 10 billion PBMCs. Overall study outcomes, separate from this receptor: Because the study included a small number of donors, the genetic and exposure-history diversity represented was limited. Across a handful of donors, approximately 5% of naive CD4, 3% to 4% of naive CD8, about 2% of memory CD4, and about 0.44% of memory CD8 clonotypes were shared. Naive subsets generally had larger estimated clonotype richness than memory subsets. Compared with non-shared clonotypes, the clonotypes found in all four sorted-subset donors had higher generation probabilities. Incomplete sequencing was indicated by rarefaction of sorted-subset datasets, despite the large sequencing depth. Only blood was sampled, and tissue TCR repertoires likely differ from those in blood. Pairwise subsampling led to the expectation that sequencing depth would affect the degree of clonotype sharing among donors.

The CDR3 spans 12 residues, from the cysteine through the phenylalanine. Just CDR3 DNA is preserved here, 36 bases in frame from base 1. The trim is 6 bases for V and 1 base for J, with a gap of 7 bases between the germline ends. Via the germline V gene (reference sequence), CDR1 is MNHNY and CDR2 SVGAGI. For the CD8 naive samples, CD45RO-negative cells were positively selected for CCR7, yielding a CD45RA+CCR7+ population from which TemRA cells were excluded. Donors were healthy HIV-negative adults with no recently reported acute infections or vaccinations. Every donor was a Caucasian adult residing in Nashville, Tennessee, USA. Blood was obtained by leukapheresis, after which PBMCs were separated by Ficoll-Histopaque density gradient centrifugation and cryopreserved in liquid nitrogen vapor phase. Analytical flow cytometry was used to check the purity and quantity of every magnetically sorted T cell population. Genomic DNA was isolated from every sorted fraction and measured by UV absorbance on a Nanodrop 2000c.

TCR CDR3 regions were amplified from genomic DNA by multiplex PCR using the deep immunoSEQ assay. For each cell subset, the extracted genomic DNA was distributed evenly across all wells of several immunoSEQ 96-well plates, and each plate served as one replicate. Each replicate PCR for sorted subsets received around 210 ng genomic DNA, equal to tens of thousands of T cell genomes. Purified libraries were quantified with a Qubit 3.0 fluorometer, sized on a Bioanalyzer 2100, and re-quantified with the KAPA Library Quantification kit. Each immunoSEQ 96-well plate was sequenced on its own single-read 150-cycle Illumina NextSeq 550 flow cell. Under the source paper's analysis protocol: Because the immunoSEQ output included only junctional sequences and no quality scores, the filtering could not be the same as the filtering used for full-length reads. To assign V/J genes and CDR3, sequences were annotated against IMGT germline references using PyIR, a Python wrapper for IgBLAST v1.9. Reads were removed for weak V/J assignments (E-value above 1e-6), missing CDR3, stop codons, out-of-frame junctions, or ambiguous translated residues. V3J clonotypes were defined by identical inferred V gene, J gene, and CDR3 amino acid sequence. The percentage overlap between two repertoires was calculated by dividing the number of shared unique clonotypes by the size of the smaller repertoire. RTK rarefaction, the Chao1 estimator, and Recon v2.1 estimates of unobserved clonotypes were used to assess repertoire richness. Generation probabilities for all TCRbeta clonotypes obtained by the gDNA method from a few donors were computed using OLGA. This is the immuneACCESS table as TCRdb keeps it, with only in-frame sequences that have V and J called. A part of the clones is gone; compared with another copy, unresolved V genes explain less than half, and the rest is unexplained. The V and J calls and the clone size are those of that table, but D and trimming were determined from the DNA. The sample table records hundreds of thousands of clones; 92% of these occur just once. 24% of the sample rests with the top ten.

The specimen was naive CD8+ T cells sorted from blood. The cell subset or site label, read with the paper, signifies: CD45RA+CCR7+. This sequence uses TRBV6-6 and TRBJ2-7; a confident D gene designation cannot be given. The TCR sequence derives from a man aged 30 to 39 in good health. At the DNA level, the sequence is TGTGCCAGCAGAGGGATATCCTACGAGCAGTACTTC. It translates as CASRGISYEQYF.